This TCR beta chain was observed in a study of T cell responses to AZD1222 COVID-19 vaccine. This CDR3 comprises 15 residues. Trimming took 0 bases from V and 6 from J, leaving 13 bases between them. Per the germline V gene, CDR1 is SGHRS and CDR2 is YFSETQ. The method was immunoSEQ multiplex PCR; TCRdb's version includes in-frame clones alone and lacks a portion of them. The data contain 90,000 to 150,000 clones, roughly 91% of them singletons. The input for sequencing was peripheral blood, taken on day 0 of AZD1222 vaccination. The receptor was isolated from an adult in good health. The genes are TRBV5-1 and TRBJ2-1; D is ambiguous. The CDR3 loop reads CASSLGTRSSNEQFF. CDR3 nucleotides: TGCGCCAGCAGCTTGGGTACGAGATCTAGCAATGAGCAGTTCTTC.